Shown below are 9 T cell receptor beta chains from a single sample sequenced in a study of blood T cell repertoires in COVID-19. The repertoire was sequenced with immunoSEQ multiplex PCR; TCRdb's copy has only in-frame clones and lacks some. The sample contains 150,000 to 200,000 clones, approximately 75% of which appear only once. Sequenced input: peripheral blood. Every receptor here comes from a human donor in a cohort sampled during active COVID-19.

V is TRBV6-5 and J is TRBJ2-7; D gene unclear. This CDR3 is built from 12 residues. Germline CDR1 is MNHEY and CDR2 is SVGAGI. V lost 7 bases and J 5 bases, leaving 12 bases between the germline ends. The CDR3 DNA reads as TGTGCCAGCATATCCCCTACGGACGAGCAGTACTTC. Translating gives CASISPTDEQYF.

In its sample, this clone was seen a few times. The CDR3 region is CASTRTGNNQPQHF. CDR3 sequence (DNA): TGTGCCAGCACCCGGACAGGGAACAATCAGCCCCAGCATTTT. The rearrangement uses TRBV6-5 and TRBJ1-5, with 8 bases fitting TRBD1. CDR1 and CDR2 from the germline V gene are MNHEY and SVGAGI. Germline trimming cut 7 bases from V and 3 bases from J; bases unmatched to any gene: 5. The CDR3 loop spans 14 amino acids.

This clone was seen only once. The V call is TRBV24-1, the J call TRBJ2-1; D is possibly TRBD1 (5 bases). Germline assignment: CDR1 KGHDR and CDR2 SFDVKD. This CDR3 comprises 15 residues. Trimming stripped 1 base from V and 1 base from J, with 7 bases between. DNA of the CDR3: TGTGCCACCAGTGATTTAAGGGGATCCTACAATGAGCAGTTCTTC. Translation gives CATSDLRGSYNEQFF.

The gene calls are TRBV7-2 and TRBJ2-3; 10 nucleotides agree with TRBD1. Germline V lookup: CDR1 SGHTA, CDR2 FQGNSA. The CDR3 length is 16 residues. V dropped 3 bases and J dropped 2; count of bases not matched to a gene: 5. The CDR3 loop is CASSFYGTGATDTQYF. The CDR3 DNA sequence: TGTGCCAGCAGCTTCTACGGGACAGGGGCCACAGATACGCAGTATTTT.

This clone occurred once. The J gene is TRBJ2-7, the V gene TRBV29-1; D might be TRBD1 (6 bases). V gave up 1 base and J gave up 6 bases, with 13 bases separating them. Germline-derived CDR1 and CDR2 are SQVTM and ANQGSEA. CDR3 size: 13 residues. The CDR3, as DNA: TGCAGCGTTGAAGGGGTCAGGGGCGGCGAGCAGTACTTC. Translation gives CSVEGVRGGEQYF.

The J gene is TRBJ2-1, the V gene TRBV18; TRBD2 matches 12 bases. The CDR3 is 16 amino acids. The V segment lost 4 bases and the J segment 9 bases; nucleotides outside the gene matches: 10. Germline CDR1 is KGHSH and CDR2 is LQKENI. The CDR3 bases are TGTGCCAGCTCACTGGTAGGACTAGCGGGATCCAGTGAGCAGTTCTTC. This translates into CASSLVGLAGSSEQFF.

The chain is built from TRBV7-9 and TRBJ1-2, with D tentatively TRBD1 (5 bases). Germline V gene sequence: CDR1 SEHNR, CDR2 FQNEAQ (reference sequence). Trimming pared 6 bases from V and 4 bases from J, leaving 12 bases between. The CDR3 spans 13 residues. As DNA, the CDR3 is TGTGCCAGCAGACCGGGGGTCATCTATGGCTACACCTTC. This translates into CASRPGVIYGYTF.

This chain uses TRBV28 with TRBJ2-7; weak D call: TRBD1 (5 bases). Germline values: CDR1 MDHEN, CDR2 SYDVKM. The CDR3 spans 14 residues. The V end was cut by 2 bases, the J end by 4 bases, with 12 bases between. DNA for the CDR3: TGTGCCAGCAGTTTAAGGCCAGGGCAATACGAGCAGTACTTC. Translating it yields CASSLRPGQYEQYF.

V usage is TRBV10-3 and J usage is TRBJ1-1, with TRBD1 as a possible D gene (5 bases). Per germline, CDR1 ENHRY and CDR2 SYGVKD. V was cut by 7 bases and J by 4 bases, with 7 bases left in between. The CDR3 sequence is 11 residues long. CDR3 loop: CAINGGTEAFF. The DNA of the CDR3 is TGTGCCATCAACGGGGGCACTGAAGCTTTCTTT.